This entry describes one T cell receptor (beta chain). This entry is derived from a study of blood T cell repertoires in COVID-19. Overall study context: Acute and convalescent COVID-19 samples came from the United States, Italy and Spain. PBMCs, B-cell-depleted T cells, or T cells provided the cDNA or gDNA that made up the material.

The V gene's germline CDR1 is SNHLY and CDR2 FYNNEI. This CDR3 comprises 14 residues. V was pared by 4 bases and J by 0 bases, with 7 bases between. Per the authors' pipeline: From reference gene primer amplification, estimates of nucleated cell counts were derived. Measured with immunoSEQ multiplex PCR; TCRdb has only the in-frame clones, and not every one. For V, J and clone size, that table is used; D and trimming come from the DNA. In the table there are under 150,000 clones, around three quarters of which are singletons. Sequencing was done on a sample of peripheral blood. This chain joins TRBV2 and TRBJ1-3; no firm D call. The receptor comes from a human donor in a cohort sampled during active COVID-19. This chain's CDR3 is CASSVAVSGNTIYF. As DNA, the CDR3 is TGTGCCAGCAGTGTGGCGGTCTCTGGAAACACCATATATTTT.